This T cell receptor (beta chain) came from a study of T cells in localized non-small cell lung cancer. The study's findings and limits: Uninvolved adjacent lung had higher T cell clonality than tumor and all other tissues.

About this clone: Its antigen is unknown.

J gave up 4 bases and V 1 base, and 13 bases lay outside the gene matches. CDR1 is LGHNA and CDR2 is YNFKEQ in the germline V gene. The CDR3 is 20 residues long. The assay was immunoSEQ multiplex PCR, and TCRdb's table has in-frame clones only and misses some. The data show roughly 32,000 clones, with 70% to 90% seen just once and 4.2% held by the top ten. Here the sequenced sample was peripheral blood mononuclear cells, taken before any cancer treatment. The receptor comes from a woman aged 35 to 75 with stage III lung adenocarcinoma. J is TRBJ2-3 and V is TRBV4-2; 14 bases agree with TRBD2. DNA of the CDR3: TGTGCCAGCAGCCAAGCCTTGGGACTAGCGGGGGCCCCAGGGGCAGATACGCAGTATTTT. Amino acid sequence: CASSQALGLAGAPGADTQYF.